A selection of T cell receptor beta chains follows, all from one sample in a study of T cell repertoires in cytomegalovirus infection. TCRdb redid the calling of the reads with MiXCR, one entry per CDR3 protein. Of tens of thousands of distinct CDR3 sequences in the sample, roughly a fifth are singletons; the top ten hold approximately 25%. No antigen has been identified for these receptors. The sample in question was CD8+ T cells from cultured PBMCs, obtained from culture after CMV antigen stimulation. Every receptor here comes from a human donor in good health (CMV status not recorded). Some clones in this sample may be carry-over from other donors' samples. The CDR3 runs from the conserved cysteine through the conserved F or W. Each record gives: CDR3 DNA, CDR3 protein, J gene, D gene, clone size, V gene. D genes are given only for firm matches. Clone size appears in some rows only: once, few, many, or a class for an expanded clone.

CDR3nt: TGCAGTGCTAGAGATCCAACCGGGACTAGCTTTTACAATGAGCAGTTCTTC
CDR3aa: CSARDPTGTSFYNEQFF
j_gene: TRBJ2-1
d_gene: TRBD2
abundance: .
v_gene: TRBV20-1

CDR3nt: TGTGCCAGCAGTTTATCCACCGGGACCACTTTCTACGAGCAGTACTTC
CDR3aa: CASSLSTGTTFYEQYF
j_gene: TRBJ2-7
d_gene: .
abundance: few
v_gene: TRBV27

CDR3nt: TGTGCCAGCAGTTTTTCCCCTAGCAATCAGCCCCAGCATTTT
CDR3aa: CASSFSPSNQPQHF
j_gene: TRBJ1-5
d_gene: .
abundance: .
v_gene: TRBV12-3/TRBV12-4

CDR3nt: TGTGCCAGCAGCTTCGTCAGCGGGGGGGTCACCGGGGAGCTGTTTTTT
CDR3aa: CASSFVSGGVTGELFF
j_gene: TRBJ2-2
d_gene: TRBD2
abundance: .
v_gene: TRBV7-3

CDR3nt: TGTGCCAGCAGCTTGTCAGGGTCCGGGGAGCTGTTTTTT
CDR3aa: CASSLSGSGELFF
j_gene: TRBJ2-2
d_gene: .
abundance: few
v_gene: TRBV5-6

CDR3nt: TGCAGCGTTCAAACAGCCCGGGGCACAGATACGCAGTATTTT
CDR3aa: CSVQTARGTDTQYF
j_gene: TRBJ2-3
d_gene: .
abundance: few
v_gene: TRBV29-1

CDR3nt: TGTGCCAGCAGTTTATCTGAGGTGGCGGACCAAGAGACCCAGTACTTC
CDR3aa: CASSLSEVADQETQYF
j_gene: TRBJ2-5
d_gene: .
abundance: few
v_gene: TRBV28

CDR3nt: TGTGCCAGCAGCTTAGAAGCGGTAGCGGGGGCCCCTGTGCCCGGCAATGAGCAGTTCTTC
CDR3aa: CASSLEAVAGAPVPGNEQFF
j_gene: TRBJ2-1
d_gene: TRBD2
abundance: .
v_gene: TRBV7-9

CDR3nt: TGTGCCAGCAGCGTCTCGGCGGTGGGGTACAATGAGCAGTTCTTC
CDR3aa: CASSVSAVGYNEQFF
j_gene: TRBJ2-1
d_gene: .
abundance: .
v_gene: TRBV9

CDR3nt: TGTGCCAGCAGCCCCTCTAGCGGGGCCCCCTACAATGAGCAGTTCTTC
CDR3aa: CASSPSSGAPYNEQFF
j_gene: TRBJ2-1
d_gene: TRBD2
abundance: .
v_gene: TRBV12-3/TRBV12-4

CDR3nt: TGTGCCAGCAGTGACCTCGGACAGGTTCGGGAAAAACTGTTTTTT
CDR3aa: CASSDLGQVREKLFF
j_gene: TRBJ1-4
d_gene: TRBD1
abundance: few
v_gene: TRBV6-1

CDR3nt: TGCAGTGCCACCAGCTACACCTTC
CDR3aa: CSATSYTF
j_gene: TRBJ1-2
d_gene: .
abundance: .
v_gene: TRBV20-1

CDR3nt: TGTGCCAGCAGTTCGGCGCGGGAGTCGTACGAGCAGTACTTC
CDR3aa: CASSSARESYEQYF
j_gene: TRBJ2-7
d_gene: TRBD2
abundance: many
v_gene: TRBV12-3/TRBV12-4

CDR3nt: TGTGCCAGCAGCCCTGAGGTCGGAGGGGGCGACGAGCAGTACTTC
CDR3aa: CASSPEVGGGDEQYF
j_gene: TRBJ2-7
d_gene: .
abundance: .
v_gene: TRBV7-7

CDR3nt: TGTGCCAGCAAGGCACTAGCGGGAGTGTTTGAGCAGTACTTC
CDR3aa: CASKALAGVFEQYF
j_gene: TRBJ2-7
d_gene: TRBD2
abundance: few
v_gene: TRBV7-8

CDR3nt: TGTGCCAGCAGTCCGGGGACTAGCGGGATAGGGGACACAGATACGCAGTATTTT
CDR3aa: CASSPGTSGIGDTDTQYF
j_gene: TRBJ2-3
d_gene: TRBD2
abundance: few
v_gene: TRBV12-3/TRBV12-4

CDR3nt: TGTGCCAGCAGCTTACAGGCCGTGCTCACAGATACGCAGTATTTT
CDR3aa: CASSLQAVLTDTQYF
j_gene: TRBJ2-3
d_gene: .
abundance: .
v_gene: TRBV7-2

CDR3nt: TGTGCCAGCAGCCCACTGTACAATGAGCAGTTCTTC
CDR3aa: CASSPLYNEQFF
j_gene: TRBJ2-1
d_gene: .
abundance: few
v_gene: TRBV5-8

CDR3nt: TGTGCCAGCAGTTTAGCGGGACTATCCTACGAGCAGTACTTC
CDR3aa: CASSLAGLSYEQYF
j_gene: TRBJ2-7
d_gene: TRBD2
abundance: few
v_gene: TRBV6-6

CDR3nt: TGTGCCAGCAGCTCCAGGGGGCTGGTGGAAAAACTGTTTTTT
CDR3aa: CASSSRGLVEKLFF
j_gene: TRBJ1-4
d_gene: TRBD1
abundance: many
v_gene: TRBV7-2

CDR3nt: TGTGCCAGCAGCCAAGATGTGGGGAGTAATCAGCCCCAGCATTTT
CDR3aa: CASSQDVGSNQPQHF
j_gene: TRBJ1-5
d_gene: .
abundance: .
v_gene: TRBV4-2

CDR3nt: TGTGCCAGCAGTCCTTTACAGGTCAATCAGCCCCAGCATTTT
CDR3aa: CASSPLQVNQPQHF
j_gene: TRBJ1-5
d_gene: .
abundance: .
v_gene: TRBV6-5

CDR3nt: TGCGCCAGCAGCCAAGAGCTAGGGCCCGAGCGGGAGCTCGGGGGCACCGGGGAGCTGTTTTTT
CDR3aa: CASSQELGPERELGGTGELFF
j_gene: TRBJ2-2
d_gene: TRBD2
abundance: many
v_gene: TRBV4-3

CDR3nt: TGTGCCAGCAGCTTAGGATGGCGGGAGTCGGCCAAAAACATTCAGTACTTC
CDR3aa: CASSLGWRESAKNIQYF
j_gene: TRBJ2-4
d_gene: TRBD2
abundance: .
v_gene: TRBV7-2

CDR3nt: TGCGCCAGCAGCCAAGAAGGAGGGCTAGCCTACGAGCAGTACTTC
CDR3aa: CASSQEGGLAYEQYF
j_gene: TRBJ2-7
d_gene: .
abundance: few
v_gene: TRBV4-3

CDR3nt: TGTGCCAGCAGCTTAGCCGAAACAGGGGAAGTTGAGCAAGAGACCCAGTACTTC
CDR3aa: CASSLAETGEVEQETQYF
j_gene: TRBJ2-5
d_gene: TRBD1
abundance: .
v_gene: TRBV7-9

CDR3nt: TGTGCCAGCAGCTTAGTCAGGAACACTGAAGCTTTCTTT
CDR3aa: CASSLVRNTEAFF
j_gene: TRBJ1-1
d_gene: .
abundance: few
v_gene: TRBV7-3

CDR3nt: TGTGCCAGCAGTCACGGACAGAATTCACCCCTCCACTTT
CDR3aa: CASSHGQNSPLHF
j_gene: TRBJ1-6
d_gene: .
abundance: few
v_gene: TRBV7-9

CDR3nt: TGCAGCGTTGCACAGTACAATGAGCAGTTCTTC
CDR3aa: CSVAQYNEQFF
j_gene: TRBJ2-1
d_gene: .
abundance: few
v_gene: TRBV29-1

CDR3nt: TGTGCCAGCAGCCAAGATGCGGTGCCTAGCGGTACCGGGGAGCTGTTTTTT
CDR3aa: CASSQDAVPSGTGELFF
j_gene: TRBJ2-2
d_gene: TRBD2
abundance: .
v_gene: TRBV4-2

CDR3nt: TGTGCCAGCAGCTTGGGGCCTTTGGACTACGAGCAGTACTTC
CDR3aa: CASSLGPLDYEQYF
j_gene: TRBJ2-7
d_gene: .
abundance: few
v_gene: TRBV7-6

CDR3nt: TGTGCCAGCAGCTTAGACCATACGAGGGGGACAAACATTCAGTACTTC
CDR3aa: CASSLDHTRGTNIQYF
j_gene: TRBJ2-4
d_gene: .
abundance: .
v_gene: TRBV7-2

CDR3nt: TGTGCCAGCAGATTAGCGGGAGAATGGGATGAGCAGTTCTTC
CDR3aa: CASRLAGEWDEQFF
j_gene: TRBJ2-1
d_gene: TRBD2
abundance: few
v_gene: TRBV6-5

CDR3nt: TGTGCCAGCAGCTTAGGGGGTGTGCCCTACAATGAGCAGTTCTTC
CDR3aa: CASSLGGVPYNEQFF
j_gene: TRBJ2-1
d_gene: .
abundance: .
v_gene: TRBV7-9

CDR3nt: TGCAGCGTTGTGCCCGGGAACTATGGCTACACCTTC
CDR3aa: CSVVPGNYGYTF
j_gene: TRBJ1-2
d_gene: .
abundance: .
v_gene: TRBV29-1

CDR3nt: TGTGCCAGCAGTAAGACAGGGTACTACAATGAGCAGTTCTTC
CDR3aa: CASSKTGYYNEQFF
j_gene: TRBJ2-1
d_gene: TRBD1
abundance: many
v_gene: TRBV6-2/TRBV6-3

CDR3nt: TGTGCCAGCAGCTTAGCGGGTGATAGCTGGGACATTCAGTACTTC
CDR3aa: CASSLAGDSWDIQYF
j_gene: TRBJ2-4
d_gene: .
abundance: .
v_gene: TRBV7-2

CDR3nt: TGTGCCAGCAGCCCCGGAGCGGGAAACGAGCAGTACTTC
CDR3aa: CASSPGAGNEQYF
j_gene: TRBJ2-7
d_gene: TRBD2
abundance: .
v_gene: TRBV11-2

CDR3nt: TGCAGCGTTGGGGTCAGTAACACCGGGGAGCTGTTTTTT
CDR3aa: CSVGVSNTGELFF
j_gene: TRBJ2-2
d_gene: .
abundance: .
v_gene: TRBV29-1

CDR3nt: TGTGCCAGCAGTGGCAGCTACAATGAGCAGTTCTTC
CDR3aa: CASSGSYNEQFF
j_gene: TRBJ2-1
d_gene: .
abundance: few
v_gene: TRBV2

CDR3nt: TGTGCCAGCAGCTTTACCACCAATGAGCAGTTCTTC
CDR3aa: CASSFTTNEQFF
j_gene: TRBJ2-1
d_gene: .
abundance: medium-sized
v_gene: TRBV7-2

CDR3nt: TGTGCCAGCAGCTTAGCCCTAGCGGGCAGCACAGATACGCAGTATTTT
CDR3aa: CASSLALAGSTDTQYF
j_gene: TRBJ2-3
d_gene: TRBD2
abundance: few
v_gene: TRBV7-2

CDR3nt: TGTGCCAGCAGAGGACAGGGGACAACTAATGAAAAACTGTTTTTT
CDR3aa: CASRGQGTTNEKLFF
j_gene: TRBJ1-4
d_gene: TRBD1
abundance: many
v_gene: TRBV12-3/TRBV12-4

CDR3nt: TGTGCCAGCAGCGGAGGGTGGAGGGGCGATGAGCAGTTCTTC
CDR3aa: CASSGGWRGDEQFF
j_gene: TRBJ2-1
d_gene: .
abundance: .
v_gene: TRBV11-1

CDR3nt: TGTGCCAGCAGTTTTACAACTAGCGGCACAGATACGCAGTATTTT
CDR3aa: CASSFTTSGTDTQYF
j_gene: TRBJ2-3
d_gene: TRBD2
abundance: few
v_gene: TRBV6-2/TRBV6-3